What follows is one TCR beta chain and its context. cDNA serving as the sequencing template came from extracted, reverse transcribed RNA. Sequenced by immunoSEQ multiplex PCR; TCRdb stores in-frame clones only, minus some. This sample has some 190,000 clones; approximately 72% occur once, and the top ten carry more than 0.95%. This record comes from a study of CD8+ T cells in alopecia areata. Study-wide context: Patients took tofacitinib for 6 to 18 months, followed by 6 drug-free months.

The V gene's germline CDR1 is SGHTA and CDR2 FQGNSA. The junction had 9 bases not matched to a gene; V was cut back by 1 base and J by 8 bases. The CDR3 spans 16 residues. As to treatment: oral pan-JAK inhibitor, 5-10 mg twice daily. The sample was CD4+ T cells sorted from blood, taken around week 46, from a patient treated with tofacitinib. This rearrangement joins TRBV7-2 to TRBJ1-2; 11 bases map to TRBD1. This receptor was taken from a human donor with alopecia areata. CDR3 nucleotide sequence: TGTGCCAGCAGCTTAGGCGGACAGGGGGCTGCTCGGGGCTACACCTTC. Translation: CASSLGGQGAARGYTF.